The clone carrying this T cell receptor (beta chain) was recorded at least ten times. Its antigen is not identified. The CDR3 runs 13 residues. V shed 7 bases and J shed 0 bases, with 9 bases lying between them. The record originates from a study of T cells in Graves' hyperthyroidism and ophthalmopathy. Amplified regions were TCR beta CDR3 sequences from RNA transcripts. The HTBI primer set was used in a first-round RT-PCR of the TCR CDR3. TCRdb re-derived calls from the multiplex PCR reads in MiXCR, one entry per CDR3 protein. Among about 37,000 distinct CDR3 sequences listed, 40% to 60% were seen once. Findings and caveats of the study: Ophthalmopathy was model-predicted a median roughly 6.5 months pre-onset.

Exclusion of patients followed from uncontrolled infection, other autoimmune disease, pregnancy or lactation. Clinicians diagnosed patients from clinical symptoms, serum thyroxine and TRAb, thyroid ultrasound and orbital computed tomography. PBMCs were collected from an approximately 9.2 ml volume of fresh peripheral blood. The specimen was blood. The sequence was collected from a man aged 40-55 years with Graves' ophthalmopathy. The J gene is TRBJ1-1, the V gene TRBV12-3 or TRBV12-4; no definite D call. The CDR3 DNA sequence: TGTGCCAGCAACCCAACCATGAACACTGAAGCTTTCTTT. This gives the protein CASNPTMNTEAFF.